This T cell receptor (beta chain) was found in a study of cytomegalovirus exposure and HLA in healthy donors. A multiplex PCR was run with 60 Vbeta primers and 13 Jbeta primers. Data came from immunoSEQ multiplex PCR; TCRdb stores just in-frame clones and leaves some out. The table has over 100,000 clones, roughly 69% seen once. As concerns this clone: Its antigen is not known.

This CDR3 region has 14 residues. The ends were cut back, 1 base at V and 6 bases at J, with 12 bases in the middle. Per germline, CDR1 SGHDN and CDR2 FVKESK. Notes on the study in general: What a later analysis showed was that several of the most significant clusters appeared linked to common viral pathogens. Per published reports, the classifier diagnosed cytomegalovirus status with high specificity and sensitivity. In a later analysis, compared with equally common non-associated chains, HLA-associated beta chains were more expanded.

The clonotype comes from a human donor in good health. The genes are TRBV14 and TRBJ1-1, with a possible D match to TRBD1 (6 bases). The sample taken for sequencing was PBMCs. Here the CDR3 reads CASSQVLRGAEAFF. CDR3 nucleotide sequence: TGTGCCAGCAGCCAAGTCCTCAGGGGAGCTGAAGCTTTCTTT.